The 22 T cell receptor beta chains below were found in one sample sequenced in a study of tumor-infiltrating lymphocytes in primary liver carcinoma. Total RNA and DNA came together from approximately 20-30 mg of bulk tissue without cell sorting. Production of TCR beta cDNA used around 500 ng total RNA together with a constant-region primer. Library construction for TCR beta comprised three nested multiplex PCR rounds performed with slightly modified ARM-PCR. It was with TRBV1-TRBV30 forward primers and a C-beta reverse primer that the first two PCR rounds were run, at roughly 10 cycles each. TCRdb ran MiXCR on the multiplex PCR reads and lists one entry per CDR3 protein. Here the sample spans over 100,000 distinct CDR3 sequences, roughly 70% being singletons. The sequencing sample was made of tumor-adjacent normal liver tissue. The source is a woman aged 55-69 years with primary liver carcinoma and hepatitis B virus infection.

This clonotype has just a few counts. A read error is possible here, since a much larger clone lies one base away. The chain carries TRBV12-3 or TRBV12-4 and TRBJ2-3; no reliable D call. This CDR3 is 11 amino acids long. The chain's CDR3 is CVSSVTDTQYF. For the CDR3, the DNA is TGTGTCAGCAGTGTCACAGATACGCAGTATTTT.

The table lists this clonotype with many counts. V is TRBV25-1 and J is TRBJ2-5; D is tentatively TRBD1 or TRBD2 (5 bases each). Germline CDR1 MGHDK, CDR2 SYGVNS. The V end was cut by 1 base, the J end by 5 bases, with 11 bases between. The CDR3 totals 14 residues. The CDR3 nucleotides read TGTGCCAGCAGTGAATGGCCGGGGCGGGAGACCCAGTACTTC. Translating it yields CASSEWPGRETQYF.

This clonotype has just one count. The CDR3 carries no conserved terminal phenylalanine or tryptophan, so it likely arises from a read error. No DNA is shown, since the ends of the CDR3 on it are uncertain; the CDR3 is the one TCRdb lists. This chain connects TRBV11-3 to TRBJ1-1; TRBD1 is the table's D call, not checked against the DNA. The CDR3 region is 14 residues in length, termini included. Per the germline V gene, CDR1 is SGHNT and CDR2 is YENEEA. The CDR3 protein is CANSLGRGSTEAFY.

Turning to this clonotype: One end of the junction is discordant with germline, which a read error may explain. The J gene is TRBJ2-1, the V gene TRBV28, with 10 bases that match TRBD2. Germline loops: CDR1 MDHEN, CDR2 SYDVKM. The CDR3 is 17 residues long. The CDR3 region has the DNA TGTGACAGCAGTTTCCATCCTAGCGGGGGCACCTACAACGAGCAGTTCTTC. It is translated as CDSSFHPSGGTYNEQFF.

On this clonotype itself: Likely a read error: the CDR3 ends without its conserved phenylalanine or tryptophan. J is TRBJ1-1 and V is TRBV12-3 or TRBV12-4, with D tentatively TRBD1 (5 bases). The CDR3 totals 11 residues. The ends were cut back, 6 bases at V and 11 bases at J, with 13 bases in the middle. The CDR3, as DNA: TGTGCCAGCAGCGAGGGGATGGGTGCTTTCATT. This translates into CASSEGMGAFI.

On this clonotype: Since a much larger clone is just one base distant, this may be a read error. This chain joins TRBV11-2 and TRBJ2-3; D is uncertain. This CDR3 region has 15 residues. The V gene's germline CDR1 is SGHAT and CDR2 FQNNGV. CDR3 loop: CVSSLDSVSTDTQYF. CDR3 coding DNA: TGTGTCAGCAGCTTAGATTCCGTCAGCACAGATACGCAGTATTTT.

This clonotype occurred once. A read error may produce the germline difference seen at one junction end. This chain uses TRBV11-2 with TRBJ2-7; 7 bases map to TRBD2. There are 17 residues in the CDR3. CDR1 and CDR2 from the germline V gene are SGHAT and FQNNGV. The CDR3 reads CAGRLDLPSGRGHERYF. CDR3 bases: TGTGCCGGCAGATTAGATCTCCCTAGTGGGAGGGGCCACGAGCGGTACTTC.

Notes on this clonotype: This may be a read error: a much more frequent sequence differs by one nucleotide. This is likely a read error, given that the CDR3 carries no conserved phenylalanine or tryptophan at its end. The chain recombines TRBV20-1 with TRBJ1-5, with a tentative D call TRBD1 (5 bases). In germline, CDR1 is DFQATT, CDR2 SNEGSKA (reference sequence). The CDR3 length is 15 residues. Trimming took 4 bases from V and 7 from J, leaving 20 bases between them. CDR3 loop: CSANTGFGGRQPQHL. The DNA of the CDR3 is TGCAGTGCTAATACAGGCTTTGGGGGACGGCAGCCCCAGCATTTA.

Notes on this clonotype: A read error is likely, as this CDR3 ends without the conserved phenylalanine or tryptophan. The rearrangement joins TRBV5-1 to TRBJ2-1, with TRBD2 matching 16 bases. This CDR3 has 18 residues. Germline values: CDR1 SGHRS, CDR2 YFSETQ. The CDR3 nucleotides read TGCTCCAGCAGCTCCGGACAGGGACTAGCGGGAGGGTACAATGAGCAGTTCCTC. Translated, it gives CSSSSGQGLAGGYNEQFL.

Comment on this clonotype: Since the CDR3 does not end with the conserved phenylalanine or tryptophan, this likely comes from a read error. It is unclear where the CDR3 begins or ends on the DNA, so no DNA is shown, and the CDR3 is as TCRdb lists it. The J gene is TRBJ2-7, the V gene TRBV5-1; the table's D call of TRBD1 was not tested on the DNA. The CDR3 spans 16 amino acids, including both terminal residues. CDR1 and CDR2 (germline): SGHRS, YFSETQ. The CDR3 here is CASSLDGQGLAYEQYL.

V and J are TRBV19 and TRBJ2-7; no clear D gene. CDR1 is LNHDA and CDR2 is SQIVND in the germline V gene (reference sequence). This CDR3 contains 12 residues. V lost 5 bases, J lost 8 bases, and 13 bases lay in between. Written as DNA, the CDR3 is TGTGCCAGTAGTCAGATTTCAGGCAAGCAGTACTTC. Protein sequence: CASSQISGKQYF.

In the case of this clonotype: The final CDR3 position lacks the conserved phenylalanine or tryptophan, pointing to a likely read error. The chain uses TRBV11-2 and TRBJ2-1, with a weak D call TRBD2 (6 bases). CDR1 and CDR2 from the germline V gene are SGHAT and FQNNGV. The CDR3 sequence is 15 residues long. The CDR3 DNA sequence: TGTGCCAGCTGCTTAGAGGGAGGAGGTATCGGTGAGCAGTTCCTC. Protein: CASCLEGGGIGEQFL.

The table lists this clonotype with many counts. The chain employs TRBV12-3 or TRBV12-4 and TRBJ2-5; D remains unclear. The CDR3 runs to 12 residues. V was cut by 5 bases and J by 6 bases, with 10 bases left in between. The CDR3 bases are TGTGCCAGCAGTAGGCTCATGAAGACCCAGTACTTC. It codes for CASSRLMKTQYF.

To note about this clonotype: Compared with germline, one end of the junction differs, possibly owing to a read error. The rearrangement uses TRBV29-1 and TRBJ2-2; D not certain. This CDR3 spans 14 amino acids. Germline V gene sequence: CDR1 SQVTM, CDR2 ANQGSEA. The CDR3 nucleotides are TGCAGCGTCGGAGATATCTTGAACACCGGTGAGCTGTTTTTT. Its translation is CSVGDILNTGELFF.

The chain employs TRBV29-1 and TRBJ2-1, with TRBD2 matching 7 bases. Germline V gene data show CDR1 as SQVTM and CDR2 as ANQGSEA. V lost 1 base, J lost 8 bases, and 11 bases stayed unmatched. The length of the CDR3 is 15 residues. CDR3 sequence reads: CSVEGGTTRCDEQFF. As DNA, the CDR3 is TGCAGCGTTGAAGGGGGGACTACCCGATGCGATGAGCAGTTCTTC.

To note about this clonotype: A much larger clone sits a single nucleotide away, making a read error possible. The V gene is TRBV11-2, the J gene TRBJ2-3; unclear D gene. This CDR3 comprises 15 residues. Germline values: CDR1 SGHAT, CDR2 FQNNGV. This CDR3 reads CASNLDSVSTDTQYF. DNA of the CDR3: TGTGCCAGCAACTTAGATTCCGTCAGCACAGATACGCAGTATTTT.

In the case of this clonotype: The conserved final phenylalanine or tryptophan is absent from the CDR3, which likely points to a read error. The DNA is left out, because the CDR3 cannot be placed on it with certainty; the CDR3 is given as TCRdb lists it. This rearrangement joins TRBV29-1 to TRBJ2-6. Counting both end residues, the CDR3 totals 14 amino acids. The germline gives CDR1 SQVTM, CDR2 ANQGSEA. The chain's CDR3 is CSVGGSSGANVMTL.

A few counts support this clonotype. The CDR3 carries no conserved terminal phenylalanine or tryptophan, so it likely arises from a read error. This rearrangement joins TRBV12-3 or TRBV12-4 to TRBJ1-1; D gene unclear. CDR3 length: 13 residues. CDR3 nucleotides: TGTGCTAGCATAGGGAGTCTGAACACTGAAGCTTTCTCT. Protein: CASIGSLNTEAFS.

With regard to this clonotype: Possible read error: a much larger clone is one base away. V and J are TRBV5-1 and TRBJ2-2; D ambiguous. The germline CDR1 and CDR2 sequences are SGHRS and YFSETQ. The CDR3 loop spans 16 amino acids. CDR3 nucleotide sequence: TGCGCCAGCAGCTTGTGGCAGACCACGAACACCGTGGAGCTGTTTTTT. The encoded protein is CASSLWQTTNTVELFF.

V and J are TRBV4-2 and TRBJ1-1, with D possibly being TRBD1 (5 bases). The CDR3 covers 16 residues. Trimming took 0 bases from V and 14 from J, leaving 25 bases between them. Looked up from germline, CDR1 is LGHNA and CDR2 is YNFKEQ. CDR3 nucleotide sequence: TGTGCCAGCAGCCAAGATACGATAGGGCAGGGCACTGAAGGGTTCTTT. Amino acids: CASSQDTIGQGTEGFF.

This clonotype has a single count. The chain is built from TRBV6-1 and TRBJ2-5; TRBD1 matches at 9 bases. CDR1 and CDR2 (germline): MNHNS, SASEGT. This CDR3 region has 14 residues. The ends lost 9 bases at V and 7 bases at J; junction bases unmatched: 12. The CDR3 here is CARRQTGGRATQYF. CDR3 in DNA: TGTGCCAGGAGGCAAACAGGGGGCCGGGCGACCCAGTACTTC.

Notes on this clonotype: Because it lacks the conserved phenylalanine or tryptophan at the end, this CDR3 is likely a read error. The rearrangement uses TRBV7-9 and TRBJ2-3; possible D gene TRBD2, 6 bases. The germline gives CDR1 SEHNR, CDR2 FQNEAQ (reference sequence). The CDR3 loop spans 15 amino acids. Trimming pared 2 bases from V and 2 bases from J, leaving 11 bases between. For the CDR3, the DNA is TGTGCCAGCAGCTTATCGACGGGACTCACAGATACGCAGTATCTT. Protein: CASSLSTGLTDTQYL.